These T cell receptor beta chains were read from a single sample in a study of cytomegalovirus exposure and HLA in healthy donors. Clones were sequenced by immunoSEQ multiplex PCR, and TCRdb holds only the in-frame ones, with some missing. This sample has tens of thousands of clones; about 60% occur once, and the top ten carry 20% to 25%. The sequencing sample was made of PBMCs. These receptors all come from a man aged 50 to 59 in good health and CMV-seropositive. Both conserved end residues are part of each CDR3. Each record gives: V gene, clone size, D gene, J gene, CDR3 DNA, CDR3 protein. D genes are given only for firm matches. The size field is filled for only some rows; it gives once, few, many or a size class.

>TRBV28|NA|TRBD2|TRBJ2-2
TGTGCCAGCAGTTTCCCGGGAGGCCGGTCCGGGGAGCTGTTTTTT
CASSFPGGRSGELFF
>TRBV30|few|NA|TRBJ1-3
TGTGCCTGGAGTGTCAACTCTGGAAACACCATATATTTT
CAWSVNSGNTIYF
>TRBV7-3|NA|TRBD2|TRBJ2-5
TGTGCCAGCAGCTTACTAGCGGGGGGGCTGGAGACCCAGTACTTC
CASSLLAGGLETQYF
>TRBV10-2|NA|TRBD2|TRBJ2-7
TGCGCCAGCAGTCTAGCGGGAGGGCCCTACGAGCAGTACTTC
CASSLAGGPYEQYF
>TRBV5-1|NA|NA|TRBJ1-1
TGCGCCAGCAGCTTCTTGAGTATGAACACTGAAGCTTTCTTT
CASSFLSMNTEAFF
>TRBV5-4|NA|NA|TRBJ2-1
TGTGCCAGCAGCTTGCTTTCGCCAAGGGGGGGTGAGCAGTTCTTC
CASSLLSPRGGEQFF
>TRBV7-2|few|NA|TRBJ1-2
TGTGCCAGCAGCAAGCAGGGTGCAGACTATGGCTACACCTTC
CASSKQGADYGYTF
>TRBV6-5|few|NA|TRBJ2-3
TGTGCCAGCAGTTACTTCAATACGCAGTATTTT
CASSYFNTQYF
>TRBV6-4|NA|TRBD2|TRBJ2-1
TGTGCCAGCAGTCCAAGACTAGCGGGAGTTAATGAGCAGTTCTTC
CASSPRLAGVNEQFF
>TRBV5-6|few|NA|TRBJ1-5
TGTGCCAGCAGCTCAGACGGGGGATATAGCAATCAGCCCCAGCATTTT
CASSSDGGYSNQPQHF
>TRBV7-2|NA|NA|TRBJ2-7
TGTGCCAGCAGCTCCCTCCTCACTAGCGAGCAGTACTTC
CASSSLLTSEQYF
>TRBV5-4|NA|NA|TRBJ2-7
TGTGCCAGCAGCCCGAGGGAATCTCGCTCCTACGAGCAGTACTTC
CASSPRESRSYEQYF
>TRBV29-1|NA|TRBD1|TRBJ2-7
TGCAGCGGATCGGGACAGGGGGATTACGAGCAGTACTTC
CSGSGQGDYEQYF
>TRBV10-3|NA|TRBD1|TRBJ1-5
TGTGCCATCAGCAGACAGGGCCTCAATCAGCCCCAGCATTTT
CAISRQGLNQPQHF
>TRBV29-1|NA|NA|TRBJ2-5
TGCAGCGTTGCTTATAGTATTCAAGAGACCCAGTACTTC
CSVAYSIQETQYF
>TRBV5-4|NA|NA|TRBJ1-1
TGTGCCAGCAGCTTGGAGTCGTTGAGTATCCGGACTGAAGCTTTCTTT
CASSLESLSIRTEAFF
>TRBV19|NA|TRBD2|TRBJ2-6
TGTGCCAGTAGTTCTGCGGGGGCTGGGGCCAACGTCCTGACTTTC
CASSSAGAGANVLTF
>TRBV25-1|NA|NA|TRBJ2-2
TGTGCCAGCAGTGAATGGGGGGGCCGCGACACCGGGGAGCTGTTTTTT
CASSEWGGRDTGELFF
>TRBV29-1|NA|TRBD2|TRBJ2-7
TGCAGCGTCGGAGCGGGGACCCCGGAGGAGCAGTACTTC
CSVGAGTPEEQYF
>TRBV4-3|once|NA|TRBJ2-2
TGCGCCAGCAGCCAAGGATTACAGCAGAACACCGGGGAGCTGTTTTTT
CASSQGLQQNTGELFF
>TRBV18|few|NA|TRBJ1-4
TGTGCCAGCTCACCCGACAGCAATGAAAAACTGTTTTTT
CASSPDSNEKLFF
>TRBV6-5|NA|NA|TRBJ1-4
TGTGCCAGCAGTTACTCGGGAGGGGGGAAAACTGAAAAACTGTTTTTT
CASSYSGGGKTEKLFF
>TRBV6-6|few|NA|TRBJ2-1
TGTGCCAGCAGTTCCGCGAACTACCAGACTTACAATGAGCAGTTCTTC
CASSSANYQTYNEQFF
>TRBV6-5|NA|TRBD1|TRBJ1-5
TGTGCCAGCAGTCGACAGGGAGAAAGTCAGCCCCAGCATTTT
CASSRQGESQPQHF
>TRBV2|NA|NA|TRBJ1-2
TGTGCCAGCAGCAACGCAGCTCTCCTAGACTATGGCTACACCTTC
CASSNAALLDYGYTF
>TRBV6-5|few|NA|TRBJ2-7
TGTGCCACCCGTGAACGGGAGCAGTACTTC
CATREREQYF
>TRBV13|NA|NA|TRBJ1-4
TGTGCCAGCAGCTCCACTAGGACTAATGAAAAACTGTTTTTT
CASSSTRTNEKLFF